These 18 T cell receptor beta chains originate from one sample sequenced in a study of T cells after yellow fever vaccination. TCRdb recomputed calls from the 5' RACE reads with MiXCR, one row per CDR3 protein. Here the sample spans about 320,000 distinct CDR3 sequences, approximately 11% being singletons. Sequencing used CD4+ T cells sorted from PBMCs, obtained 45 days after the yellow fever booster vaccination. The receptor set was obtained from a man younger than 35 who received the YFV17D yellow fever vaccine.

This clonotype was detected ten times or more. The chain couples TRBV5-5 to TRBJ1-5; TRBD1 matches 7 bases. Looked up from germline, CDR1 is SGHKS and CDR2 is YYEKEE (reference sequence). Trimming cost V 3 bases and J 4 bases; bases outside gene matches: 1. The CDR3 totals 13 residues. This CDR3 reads CASSSQGNQPQHF. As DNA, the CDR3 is TGTGCCAGCAGCTCACAGGGGAATCAGCCCCAGCATTTT.

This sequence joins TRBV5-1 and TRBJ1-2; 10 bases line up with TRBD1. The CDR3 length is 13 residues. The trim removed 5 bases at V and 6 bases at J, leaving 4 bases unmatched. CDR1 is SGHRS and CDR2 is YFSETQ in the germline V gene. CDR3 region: CASSFGTGDGYTF. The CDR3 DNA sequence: TGCGCCAGCAGTTTTGGGACAGGGGATGGCTACACCTTC. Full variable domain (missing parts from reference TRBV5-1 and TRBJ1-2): KAGVTQTPRYLIKTRGQQVTLSCSPISGHRSVSWYQQTPGQGLQFLFEYFSETQRNKGNFPGRFSGRQFSNSRSEMNVSTLELGDSALYLCASSFGTGDGYTFGSGTRLTVV.

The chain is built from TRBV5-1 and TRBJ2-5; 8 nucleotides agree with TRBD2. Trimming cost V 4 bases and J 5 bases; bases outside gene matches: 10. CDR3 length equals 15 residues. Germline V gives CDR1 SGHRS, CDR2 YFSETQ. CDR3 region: CASSASGGPLETQYF. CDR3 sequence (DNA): TGCGCCAGCAGCGCTTCGGGGGGGCCCCTTGAGACCCAGTACTTC.

CDR3 in amino acids: CASSLAGGATSSYEQYF. CDR3 DNA sequence: TGTGCCAGCAGCTTGGCCGGGGGGGCGACCAGCTCCTACGAGCAGTACTTC. This chain uses TRBV5-5 with TRBJ2-7; 8 nucleotides align to TRBD2. V lost 0 bases, J lost 0 bases, and 8 bases stayed unmatched. The CDR3 is made up of 17 amino acids. Per the germline V gene, CDR1 is SGHKS and CDR2 is YYEKEE (reference sequence).

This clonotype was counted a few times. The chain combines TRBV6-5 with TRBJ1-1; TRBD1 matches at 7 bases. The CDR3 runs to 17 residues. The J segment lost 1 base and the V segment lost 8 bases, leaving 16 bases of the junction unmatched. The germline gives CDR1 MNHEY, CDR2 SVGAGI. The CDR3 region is CASRQQGSGTENTEAFF. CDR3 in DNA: TGTGCCAGCCGTCAGCAGGGTTCCGGGACAGAGAACACTGAAGCTTTCTTT.

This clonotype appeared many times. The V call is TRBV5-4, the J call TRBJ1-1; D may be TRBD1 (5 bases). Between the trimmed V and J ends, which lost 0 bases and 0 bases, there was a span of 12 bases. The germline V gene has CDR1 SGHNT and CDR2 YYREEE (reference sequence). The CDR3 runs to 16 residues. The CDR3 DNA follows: TGTGCCAGCAGCTTGGGGGGGGGACGGATGAACACTGAAGCTTTCTTT. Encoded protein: CASSLGGGRMNTEAFF.

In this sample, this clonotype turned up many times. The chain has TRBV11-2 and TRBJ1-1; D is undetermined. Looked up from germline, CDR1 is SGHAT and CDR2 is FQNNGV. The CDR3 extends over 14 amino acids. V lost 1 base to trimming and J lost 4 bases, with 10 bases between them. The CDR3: CASSLGLRGTEAFF. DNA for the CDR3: TGTGCCAGCAGCTTAGGGCTGCGCGGCACTGAAGCTTTCTTT. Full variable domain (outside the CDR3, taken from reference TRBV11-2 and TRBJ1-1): EAGVAQSPRYKIIEKRQSVAFWCNPISGHATLYWYQQILGQGPKLLIQFQNNGVVDDSQLPKDRFSAERLKGVDSTLKIQPAKLEDSAVYLCASSLGLRGTEAFFGQGTRLTVV.

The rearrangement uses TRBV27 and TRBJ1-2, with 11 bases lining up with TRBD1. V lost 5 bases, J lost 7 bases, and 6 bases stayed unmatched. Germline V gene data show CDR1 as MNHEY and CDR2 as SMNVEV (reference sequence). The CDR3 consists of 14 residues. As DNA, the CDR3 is TGTGCCAGCAGTAAGGGACAGGGGGTATTTGGCTACACCTTC. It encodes CASSKGQGVFGYTF.

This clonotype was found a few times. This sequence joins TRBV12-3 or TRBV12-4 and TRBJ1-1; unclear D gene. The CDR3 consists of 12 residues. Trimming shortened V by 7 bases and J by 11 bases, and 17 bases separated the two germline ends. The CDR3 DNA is TGTGCCAGCACCCTCGCACCCCGCCCCGCTTTCTTT. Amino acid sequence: CASTLAPRPAFF.

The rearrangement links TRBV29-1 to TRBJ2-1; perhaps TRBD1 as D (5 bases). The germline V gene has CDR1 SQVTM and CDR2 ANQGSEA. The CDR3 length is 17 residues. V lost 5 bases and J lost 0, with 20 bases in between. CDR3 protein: CSVQKTESRSSYNEQFF. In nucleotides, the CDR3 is TGCAGCGTTCAAAAGACAGAAAGTAGGAGCTCCTACAATGAGCAGTTCTTC.

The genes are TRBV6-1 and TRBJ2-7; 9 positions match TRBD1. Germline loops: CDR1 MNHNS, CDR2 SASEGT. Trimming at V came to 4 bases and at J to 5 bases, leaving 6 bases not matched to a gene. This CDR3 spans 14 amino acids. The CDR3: CASSAGQGWHEQYV. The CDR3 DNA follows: TGTGCCAGCAGTGCAGGACAGGGGTGGCACGAGCAGTACGTC.

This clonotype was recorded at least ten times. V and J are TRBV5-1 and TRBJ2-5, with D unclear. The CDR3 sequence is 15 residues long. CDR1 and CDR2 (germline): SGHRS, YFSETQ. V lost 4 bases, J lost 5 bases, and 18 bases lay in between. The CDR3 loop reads CASSLTFGPGETQYF. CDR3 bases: TGCGCCAGCAGCCTTACCTTCGGGCCCGGGGAGACCCAGTACTTC.

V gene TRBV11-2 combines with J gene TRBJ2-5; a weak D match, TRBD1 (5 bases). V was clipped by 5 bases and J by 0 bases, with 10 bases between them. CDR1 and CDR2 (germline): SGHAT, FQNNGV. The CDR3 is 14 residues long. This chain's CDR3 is CASSLPGYQETQYF. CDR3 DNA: TGTGCCAGCAGCCTCCCAGGGTACCAAGAGACCCAGTACTTC.

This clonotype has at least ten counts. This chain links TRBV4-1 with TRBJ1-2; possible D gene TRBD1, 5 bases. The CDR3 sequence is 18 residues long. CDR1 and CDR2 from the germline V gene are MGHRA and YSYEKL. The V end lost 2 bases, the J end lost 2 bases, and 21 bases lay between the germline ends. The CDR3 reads CASSQRDGRLTPNYGYTF. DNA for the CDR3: TGCGCCAGCAGCCAAAGGGACGGACGCCTCACTCCCAACTATGGCTACACCTTC.

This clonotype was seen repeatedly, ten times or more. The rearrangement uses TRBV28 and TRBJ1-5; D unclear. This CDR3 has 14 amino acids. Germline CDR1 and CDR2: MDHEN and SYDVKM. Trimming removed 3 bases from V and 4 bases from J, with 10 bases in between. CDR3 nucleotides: TGTGCCAGCAGTTTCCGCCAGCCGAATCAGCCCCAGCATTTT. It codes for CASSFRQPNQPQHF.

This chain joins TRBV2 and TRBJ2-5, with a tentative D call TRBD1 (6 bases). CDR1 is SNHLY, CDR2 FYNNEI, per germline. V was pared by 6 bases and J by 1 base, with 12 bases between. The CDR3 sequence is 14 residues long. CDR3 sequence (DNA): TGTGCCAGCAGAACAGGGACCACCCAAGAGACCCAGTACTTC. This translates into CASRTGTTQETQYF.

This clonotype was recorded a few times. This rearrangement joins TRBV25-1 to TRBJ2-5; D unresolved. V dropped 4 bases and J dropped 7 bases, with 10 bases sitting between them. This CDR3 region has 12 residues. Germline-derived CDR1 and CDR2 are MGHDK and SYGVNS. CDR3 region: CASSAGPRTQYF. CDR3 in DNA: TGTGCCAGCAGTGCCGGGCCAAGGACCCAGTACTTC.

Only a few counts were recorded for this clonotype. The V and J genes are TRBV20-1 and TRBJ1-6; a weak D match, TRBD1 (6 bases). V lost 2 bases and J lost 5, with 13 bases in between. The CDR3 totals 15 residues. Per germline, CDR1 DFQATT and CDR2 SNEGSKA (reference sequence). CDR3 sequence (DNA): TGCAGTGCTAGATTGGACAGCGCCAATAATTCACCCCTCCACTTT. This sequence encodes CSARLDSANNSPLHF.